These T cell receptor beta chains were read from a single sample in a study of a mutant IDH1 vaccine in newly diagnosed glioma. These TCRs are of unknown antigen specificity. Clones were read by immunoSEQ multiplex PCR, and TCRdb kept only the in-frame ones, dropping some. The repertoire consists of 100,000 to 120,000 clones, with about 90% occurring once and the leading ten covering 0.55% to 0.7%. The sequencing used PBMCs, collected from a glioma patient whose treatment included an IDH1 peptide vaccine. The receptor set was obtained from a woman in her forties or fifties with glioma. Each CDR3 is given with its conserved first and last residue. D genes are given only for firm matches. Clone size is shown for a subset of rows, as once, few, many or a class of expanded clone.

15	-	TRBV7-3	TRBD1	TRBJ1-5	TGTGCCAGCAGCTTAGGGACAGGGGACAATCAGCCCCAGCATTTT	CASSLGTGDNQPQHF
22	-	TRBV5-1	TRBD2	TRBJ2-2	TGCGCCAGCAGCTTCAGGGGGGTACCCGGGACTAGCAGAGTTTATAACACCGGGGAGCTGTTTTTT	CASSFRGVPGTSRVYNTGELFF
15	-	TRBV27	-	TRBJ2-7	TGTGCCAGCAGTGGTTTGCCGTTGCTGCCCTACGAGCAGTACTTC	CASSGLPLLPYEQYF
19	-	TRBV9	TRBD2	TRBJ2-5	TGTGCCAGCAGCGTAGGCTTCCTAGCGGGAGCGGCGGGGTACGAGACCCAGTACTTC	CASSVGFLAGAAGYETQYF
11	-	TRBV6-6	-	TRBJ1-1	TGTGCCAGCATAGGGAACACTGAAGCTTTCTTT	CASIGNTEAFF
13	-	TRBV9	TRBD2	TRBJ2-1	TGTGCCAGCAGCGTAGGGACTAGCTATGAGCAGTTCTTC	CASSVGTSYEQFF
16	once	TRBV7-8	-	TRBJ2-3	TGTGCCAGCAGCTTAAATGGGGTAGCCCGGGGAGATACGCAGTATTTT	CASSLNGVARGDTQYF
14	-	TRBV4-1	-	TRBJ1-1	TGCGCCAGCAGCCCTCAGGGGTTAGTCGGGGAAGCTTTCTTT	CASSPQGLVGEAFF
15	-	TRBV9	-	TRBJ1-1	TGTGCCAGCAGCGTAGCCCCGGGGCCTTCCACTGAAGCTTTCTTT	CASSVAPGPSTEAFF
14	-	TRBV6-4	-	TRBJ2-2	TGTGCCAGCAGGGCACGTTTGAACACCGGGGAGCTGTTTTTT	CASRARLNTGELFF
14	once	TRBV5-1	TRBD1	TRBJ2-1	TGCGCCAGCAGCGCGGTCCTCCAGGGGGATGAGCAGTTCTTC	CASSAVLQGDEQFF
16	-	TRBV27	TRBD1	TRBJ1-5	TGTGCCAGCAGTCAGGGACAGGAGCCTAGCAATCAGCCCCAGCATTTT	CASSQGQEPSNQPQHF
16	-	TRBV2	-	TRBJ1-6	TGTGCCAGCAGCCCGAGCCTCGGACGAAGTGGGTCACCCCTCCACTTT	CASSPSLGRSGSPLHF
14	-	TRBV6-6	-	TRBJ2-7	TGTGCCAGCTCCCCCTGGCAAGAACTTTACGAGCAGTACTTC	CASSPWQELYEQYF
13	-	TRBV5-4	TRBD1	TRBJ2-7	TGTGCCAGCGGTCCAGACAGGGGCTACGAGCAGTACTTC	CASGPDRGYEQYF